The rows below give T cell receptor beta chains drawn from one sample of a study of blood T cell repertoires in COVID-19. The data were produced by immunoSEQ multiplex PCR, yet TCRdb's version contains in-frame clones alone and is incomplete. There are about 36,000 clones in the sample; roughly 73% occur only once, and around 35% lies in the top ten. The sequenced sample was peripheral blood. The source is a man aged 55-75 years with acute or convalescent COVID-19. Each CDR3 is given with its conserved first and last residue. The D gene is left open where the match is weak. Clone size is not always given. Where it is, it says once, few, many or a class for expanded clones.

V gene: TRBV6-5; CDR3 length: 14; J gene: TRBJ2-7; clone size: NA; D gene: TRBD1; CDR3 protein: CASSGTGPSYEQYF; CDR3 DNA: TGTGCCAGCAGCGGGACAGGGCCCTCCTACGAGCAGTACTTC
V gene: TRBV19; CDR3 length: 14; J gene: TRBJ2-1; clone size: NA; D gene: TRBD2; CDR3 protein: CASESGLAGNEQFF; CDR3 DNA: TGTGCCAGCGAGAGTGGACTAGCGGGAAATGAGCAGTTCTTC
V gene: TRBV30; CDR3 length: 13; J gene: TRBJ2-7; clone size: NA; D gene: NA; CDR3 protein: CAWSVRGSGEQYF; CDR3 DNA: TGTGCCTGGAGTGTACGGGGTAGCGGCGAGCAGTACTTC
V gene: TRBV5-6; CDR3 length: 15; J gene: TRBJ2-1; clone size: NA; D gene: TRBD2; CDR3 protein: CASRRTSGTYNEQFF; CDR3 DNA: TGTGCCAGCAGACGGACTAGCGGGACGTACAATGAGCAGTTCTTC
V gene: TRBV3-1/TRBV3-2; CDR3 length: 14; J gene: TRBJ1-1; clone size: NA; D gene: NA; CDR3 protein: CASSQPGGNTEAFF; CDR3 DNA: TGTGCCAGCAGCCAACCCGGAGGGAACACTGAAGCTTTCTTT
V gene: TRBV30; CDR3 length: 14; J gene: TRBJ2-6; clone size: NA; D gene: NA; CDR3 protein: CACTGLNGANVLTF; CDR3 DNA: TGTGCCTGCACAGGGTTAAATGGGGCCAACGTCCTGACTTTC
V gene: TRBV6-5; CDR3 length: 15; J gene: TRBJ1-2; clone size: NA; D gene: NA; CDR3 protein: CASSYLGASRYGYTF; CDR3 DNA: TGTGCCAGCAGTTACTTGGGAGCCAGCAGGTACGGCTACACCTTC
V gene: TRBV28; CDR3 length: 15; J gene: TRBJ1-5; clone size: NA; D gene: NA; CDR3 protein: CASRKGRAGNQPQHF; CDR3 DNA: TGTGCCAGCAGGAAGGGCAGGGCCGGCAATCAGCCCCAGCATTTT
V gene: TRBV5-1; CDR3 length: 13; J gene: TRBJ2-5; clone size: NA; D gene: NA; CDR3 protein: CASSLGAKETQYF; CDR3 DNA: TGCGCCAGCAGCTTGGGGGCAAAAGAGACCCAGTACTTC
V gene: TRBV2; CDR3 length: 14; J gene: TRBJ2-2; clone size: few; D gene: NA; CDR3 protein: CASRQDTNTGELFF; CDR3 DNA: TGTGCCAGCAGACAAGACACGAACACCGGGGAGCTGTTTTTT
V gene: TRBV19; CDR3 length: 15; J gene: TRBJ1-5; clone size: NA; D gene: NA; CDR3 protein: CASSIIQGRNQPQHF; CDR3 DNA: TGTGCCAGTAGTATAATCCAGGGAAGGAATCAGCCCCAGCATTTT
V gene: TRBV7-8; CDR3 length: 15; J gene: TRBJ2-3; clone size: NA; D gene: NA; CDR3 protein: CASSLGLHDTDTQYF; CDR3 DNA: TGTGCCAGCAGCCTGGGACTTCATGACACAGATACGCAGTATTTT
V gene: TRBV5-1; CDR3 length: 14; J gene: TRBJ2-3; clone size: NA; D gene: NA; CDR3 protein: CASSLGLVADTQYF; CDR3 DNA: TGCGCCAGCAGCTTGGGGCTGGTTGCAGATACGCAGTATTTT
V gene: TRBV7-6; CDR3 length: 13; J gene: TRBJ2-7; clone size: NA; D gene: TRBD1; CDR3 protein: CASSFDRVYEQYF; CDR3 DNA: TGTGCCAGCAGCTTCGACAGGGTCTACGAGCAGTACTTC
V gene: TRBV7-2; CDR3 length: 17; J gene: TRBJ2-2; clone size: few; D gene: TRBD2; CDR3 protein: CASSSRQIAGGTGELFF; CDR3 DNA: TGTGCCAGCAGCTCGAGACAAATAGCGGGAGGTACCGGGGAGCTGTTTTTT
V gene: TRBV12-3/TRBV12-4; CDR3 length: 13; J gene: TRBJ2-1; clone size: NA; D gene: NA; CDR3 protein: CASSQRPGDEQFF; CDR3 DNA: TGTGCCAGCAGTCAAAGGCCCGGGGATGAGCAGTTCTTC
V gene: TRBV11-3; CDR3 length: 15; J gene: TRBJ1-4; clone size: NA; D gene: NA; CDR3 protein: CASSLVPTLVEKLFF; CDR3 DNA: TGTGCCAGCAGCTTAGTTCCCACACTAGTGGAAAAACTGTTTTTT
V gene: TRBV24-1; CDR3 length: 13; J gene: TRBJ2-5; clone size: NA; D gene: TRBD1; CDR3 protein: CATSATGGETQYF; CDR3 DNA: TGTGCCACCAGTGCCACAGGGGGGGAGACCCAGTACTTC
V gene: TRBV28; CDR3 length: 15; J gene: TRBJ2-3; clone size: NA; D gene: TRBD2; CDR3 protein: CGCLAGPRGTDTQYF; CDR3 DNA: TGTGGGTGTCTAGCGGGCCCCCGGGGCACAGATACGCAGTATTTT
V gene: TRBV18; CDR3 length: 16; J gene: TRBJ2-7; clone size: few; D gene: TRBD1; CDR3 protein: CASSLTQGAKTYEQYF; CDR3 DNA: TGTGCCAGCTCTCTCACCCAGGGGGCGAAAACCTACGAGCAGTACTTC
V gene: TRBV25-1; CDR3 length: 12; J gene: TRBJ1-6; clone size: NA; D gene: NA; CDR3 protein: CASSESLPVLHF; CDR3 DNA: TGTGCCAGCAGTGAATCCCTCCCTGTCCTCCACTTT
V gene: TRBV28; CDR3 length: 15; J gene: TRBJ1-2; clone size: few; D gene: TRBD1; CDR3 protein: CASSTTGGLGYGYTF; CDR3 DNA: TGTGCCAGCAGTACTACAGGGGGCTTGGGGTATGGCTACACCTTC
V gene: TRBV30; CDR3 length: 18; J gene: TRBJ1-3; clone size: NA; D gene: NA; CDR3 protein: CAWSALRQGKDSGNTIYF; CDR3 DNA: TGTGCCTGGAGTGCCCTCCGGCAGGGGAAGGACTCTGGAAACACCATATATTTT
V gene: TRBV28; CDR3 length: 17; J gene: TRBJ2-6; clone size: NA; D gene: TRBD1; CDR3 protein: CASSSGTGLSGANVLTF; CDR3 DNA: TGTGCCAGCAGCTCCGGGACAGGTCTCTCTGGGGCCAACGTCCTGACTTTC
V gene: TRBV19; CDR3 length: 16; J gene: TRBJ2-3; clone size: NA; D gene: TRBD1; CDR3 protein: CASSMGTGIGVNTQYF; CDR3 DNA: TGTGCCAGTAGTATGGGGACAGGGATTGGGGTCAATACGCAGTATTTT
V gene: TRBV7-2; CDR3 length: 13; J gene: TRBJ2-7; clone size: NA; D gene: NA; CDR3 protein: CASSLFAGYEQYF; CDR3 DNA: TGTGCCAGCAGCTTGTTTGCAGGGTACGAGCAGTACTTC
V gene: TRBV18; CDR3 length: 15; J gene: TRBJ2-5; clone size: NA; D gene: NA; CDR3 protein: CASSSSSGVQETQYF; CDR3 DNA: TGTGCCAGCTCATCATCTTCGGGAGTACAAGAGACCCAGTACTTC
V gene: TRBV15; CDR3 length: 15; J gene: TRBJ2-5; clone size: NA; D gene: NA; CDR3 protein: CATSRDPGRQETQYF; CDR3 DNA: TGTGCCACCAGCAGAGACCCGGGTAGGCAAGAGACCCAGTACTTC
V gene: TRBV28; CDR3 length: 12; J gene: TRBJ1-2; clone size: NA; D gene: NA; CDR3 protein: CASSAGSYGYTF; CDR3 DNA: TGTGCCAGCAGTGCAGGTAGCTATGGCTACACCTTC
V gene: TRBV6-2/TRBV6-3; CDR3 length: 15; J gene: TRBJ1-5; clone size: NA; D gene: NA; CDR3 protein: CASSPDREGNQPQHF; CDR3 DNA: TGTGCCAGCAGCCCGGACAGAGAGGGCAATCAGCCCCAGCATTTT
V gene: TRBV5-1; CDR3 length: 18; J gene: TRBJ2-1; clone size: NA; D gene: TRBD2; CDR3 protein: CASSLLASGSGSYNEQFF; CDR3 DNA: TGCGCCAGCAGCTTGCTTGCTAGCGGGAGTGGGTCCTACAATGAGCAGTTCTTC
V gene: TRBV12-3/TRBV12-4; CDR3 length: 12; J gene: TRBJ2-7; clone size: NA; D gene: NA; CDR3 protein: CASRGGTYEQYF; CDR3 DNA: TGTGCCAGTCGCGGTGGAACCTACGAGCAGTACTTC
V gene: TRBV19; CDR3 length: 14; J gene: TRBJ2-3; clone size: NA; D gene: TRBD2; CDR3 protein: CASSMGTSSDTQYF; CDR3 DNA: TGTGCCAGTAGTATGGGGACTAGCTCAGATACGCAGTATTTT
V gene: TRBV21-1; CDR3 length: 15; J gene: TRBJ2-7; clone size: NA; D gene: NA; CDR3 protein: CATDPGLEVEDEQYF; CDR3 DNA: TGTGCCACCGACCCGGGACTAGAGGTCGAGGACGAGCAGTACTTC
V gene: TRBV28; CDR3 length: 14; J gene: TRBJ2-7; clone size: NA; D gene: TRBD2; CDR3 protein: CASKYGTSYYEQYF; CDR3 DNA: TGTGCCAGTAAATACGGGACTAGTTATTACGAGCAGTACTTC
V gene: TRBV7-2; CDR3 length: 17; J gene: TRBJ2-2; clone size: few; D gene: TRBD2; CDR3 protein: CASSSRSGSGFTGELFF; CDR3 DNA: TGTGCCAGCAGCTCTCGGTCGGGTAGCGGGTTCACCGGGGAGCTGTTTTTT
V gene: TRBV7-9; CDR3 length: 17; J gene: TRBJ2-3; clone size: NA; D gene: TRBD2; CDR3 protein: CASRRGLAEANTDTQYF; CDR3 DNA: TGTGCCAGCAGACGAGGACTAGCGGAGGCAAACACAGATACGCAGTATTTT
V gene: TRBV11-3; CDR3 length: 14; J gene: TRBJ2-7; clone size: NA; D gene: NA; CDR3 protein: CASSLNRIAYEQYF; CDR3 DNA: TGTGCCAGCAGCTTAAACAGGATTGCCTACGAGCAGTACTTC
V gene: TRBV6-2/TRBV6-3; CDR3 length: 13; J gene: TRBJ2-5; clone size: NA; D gene: TRBD2; CDR3 protein: CASRPSGQETQYF; CDR3 DNA: TGTGCCAGCAGACCTAGCGGACAAGAGACCCAGTACTTC
V gene: TRBV7-9; CDR3 length: 15; J gene: TRBJ2-1; clone size: NA; D gene: TRBD2; CDR3 protein: CASSISGNSYNEQFF; CDR3 DNA: TGTGCCAGCAGCATTAGCGGGAACTCCTACAATGAGCAGTTCTTC
V gene: TRBV7-8; CDR3 length: 14; J gene: TRBJ1-1; clone size: few; D gene: NA; CDR3 protein: CASSRNRENTEAFF; CDR3 DNA: TGTGCCAGCAGCAGAAACAGGGAGAACACTGAAGCTTTCTTT
V gene: TRBV9; CDR3 length: 13; J gene: TRBJ2-1; clone size: NA; D gene: NA; CDR3 protein: CASSVASVNEQFF; CDR3 DNA: TGTGCCAGCAGCGTAGCTTCGGTCAATGAGCAGTTCTTC
V gene: TRBV30; CDR3 length: 13; J gene: TRBJ2-2; clone size: NA; D gene: TRBD1; CDR3 protein: CACTGGVPGELFF; CDR3 DNA: TGTGCCTGCACAGGGGGCGTCCCCGGGGAGCTGTTTTTT
V gene: TRBV5-5; CDR3 length: 14; J gene: TRBJ1-1; clone size: NA; D gene: NA; CDR3 protein: CASSGGQKNTEAFF; CDR3 DNA: TGTGCCAGCAGCGGCGGACAGAAGAACACTGAAGCTTTCTTT
V gene: TRBV7-9; CDR3 length: 15; J gene: TRBJ2-3; clone size: NA; D gene: TRBD1; CDR3 protein: CASSSSDSGQGTQYF; CDR3 DNA: TGTGCCAGCAGCTCCTCGGATAGCGGACAGGGGACGCAGTATTTT
V gene: TRBV5-5; CDR3 length: 14; J gene: TRBJ2-7; clone size: NA; D gene: TRBD2; CDR3 protein: CASTETSGFYEQYF; CDR3 DNA: TGTGCCAGCACCGAGACTAGCGGTTTCTACGAGCAGTACTTC
V gene: TRBV6-4; CDR3 length: 20; J gene: TRBJ2-7; clone size: NA; D gene: TRBD2; CDR3 protein: CASSDATNVCASSGSDEQYF; CDR3 DNA: TGTGCCAGCAGTGACGCGACTAATGTGTGTGCCTCCAGCGGGAGTGACGAGCAGTACTTC
V gene: TRBV7-9; CDR3 length: 13; J gene: TRBJ1-2; clone size: NA; D gene: TRBD1; CDR3 protein: CASSSDRFYGYTF; CDR3 DNA: TGTGCCAGCAGCTCGGACAGGTTCTATGGCTACACCTTC
V gene: TRBV11-3; CDR3 length: 14; J gene: TRBJ1-1; clone size: NA; D gene: NA; CDR3 protein: CASSLGGQSTEAFF; CDR3 DNA: TGTGCCAGCAGCTTAGGCGGACAGAGCACTGAAGCTTTCTTT
V gene: TRBV30; CDR3 length: 15; J gene: TRBJ1-1; clone size: NA; D gene: TRBD1; CDR3 protein: CAWSILGTANTEAFF; CDR3 DNA: TGTGCCTGGAGTATCCTCGGGACAGCCAACACTGAAGCTTTCTTT
V gene: TRBV5-4; CDR3 length: 14; J gene: TRBJ2-7; clone size: NA; D gene: TRBD1; CDR3 protein: CASSSGQGDYEQYF; CDR3 DNA: TGTGCCAGCAGCTCCGGACAGGGGGACTACGAGCAGTACTTC
V gene: TRBV24-1; CDR3 length: 17; J gene: TRBJ2-1; clone size: NA; D gene: TRBD1; CDR3 protein: CATSDPGTGRGPNEQFF; CDR3 DNA: TGTGCCACCAGTGACCCTGGGACAGGGAGGGGGCCCAATGAGCAGTTCTTC
V gene: TRBV6-5; CDR3 length: 14; J gene: TRBJ2-1; clone size: NA; D gene: NA; CDR3 protein: CASSYGSVKNEQFF; CDR3 DNA: TGTGCCAGCAGTTACGGGAGTGTGAAGAATGAGCAGTTCTTC
V gene: TRBV5-5; CDR3 length: 15; J gene: TRBJ2-1; clone size: NA; D gene: TRBD2; CDR3 protein: CASITGTSDYNEQFF; CDR3 DNA: TGTGCCAGCATCACAGGGACTAGCGACTACAATGAGCAGTTCTTC
V gene: TRBV7-8; CDR3 length: 14; J gene: TRBJ2-5; clone size: many; D gene: TRBD1; CDR3 protein: CASSLATGLETQYF; CDR3 DNA: TGTGCCAGCAGCTTAGCGACAGGGTTGGAGACCCAGTACTTC
V gene: TRBV6-5; CDR3 length: 15; J gene: TRBJ1-2; clone size: few; D gene: TRBD1; CDR3 protein: CASSLTGSVNYGYTF; CDR3 DNA: TGTGCCAGCAGCCTGACAGGGAGCGTAAACTATGGCTACACCTTC